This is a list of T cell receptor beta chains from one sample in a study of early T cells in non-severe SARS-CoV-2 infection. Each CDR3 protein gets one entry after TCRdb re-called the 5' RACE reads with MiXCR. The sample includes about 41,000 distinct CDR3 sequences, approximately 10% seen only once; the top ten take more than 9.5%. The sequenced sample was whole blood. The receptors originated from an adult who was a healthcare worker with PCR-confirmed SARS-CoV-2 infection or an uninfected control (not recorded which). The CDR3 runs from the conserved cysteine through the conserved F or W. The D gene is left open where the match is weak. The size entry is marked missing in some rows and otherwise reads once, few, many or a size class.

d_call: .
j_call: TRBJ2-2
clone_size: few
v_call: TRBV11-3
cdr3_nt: TGTGCCAGCAGCTTAGATCGGGCGCGAAACGGGGAGCTGTTTTTT
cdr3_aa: CASSLDRARNGELFF

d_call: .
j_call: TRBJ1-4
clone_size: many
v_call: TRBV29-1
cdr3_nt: TGCAGCGCCAGGTCGTCGCGGGACGGACTGTTTTTT
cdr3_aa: CSARSSRDGLFF

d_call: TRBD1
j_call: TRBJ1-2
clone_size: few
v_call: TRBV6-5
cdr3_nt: TGTGCCAGCAGCTCGACAGGGGGCGGCAATGGCTACACCTTC
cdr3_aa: CASSSTGGGNGYTF

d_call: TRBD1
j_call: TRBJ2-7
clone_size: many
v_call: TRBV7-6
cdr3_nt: TGTGCCAGCAGCACCCCGGGACAGGTCTACGAGCAGTACTTC
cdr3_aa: CASSTPGQVYEQYF

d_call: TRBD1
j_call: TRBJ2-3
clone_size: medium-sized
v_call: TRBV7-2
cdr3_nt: TGTGCCAGCAGCTCGTCCGGGACAGGGCGCTCTGATACGCAGTATTTT
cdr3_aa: CASSSSGTGRSDTQYF

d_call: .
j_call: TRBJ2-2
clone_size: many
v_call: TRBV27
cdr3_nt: TGTGCCAGCAGTTTGGGTAGCAGCGCCGGGGAGCTGTTTTTT
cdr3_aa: CASSLGSSAGELFF

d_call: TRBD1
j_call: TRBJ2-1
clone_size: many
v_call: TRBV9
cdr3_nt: TGTGCCAGCAGGGCAGGGGGCAGTGAGCAGTTCTTC
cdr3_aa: CASRAGGSEQFF

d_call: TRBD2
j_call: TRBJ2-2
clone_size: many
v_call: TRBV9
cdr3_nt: TGTGCCAGCAGCGAGCGGGGGCCTAACACCGGGGAGCTGTTTTTT
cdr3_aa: CASSERGPNTGELFF

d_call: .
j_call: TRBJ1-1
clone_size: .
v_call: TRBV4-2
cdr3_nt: TGTGCCAGCAGCCAAAGGACAACGTCAGCTTTCTTT
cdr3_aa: CASSQRTTSAFF

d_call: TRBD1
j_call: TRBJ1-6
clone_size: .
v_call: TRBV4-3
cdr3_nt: TGCGCCAGCAGCCAGCGAATAGGACAGGGATCATCACCCCTCCACTTT
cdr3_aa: CASSQRIGQGSSPLHF

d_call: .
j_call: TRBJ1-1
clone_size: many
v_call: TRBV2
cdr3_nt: TGTGCCAGCAGGTCAACGGGATTCCAACCAGAAGCTTTCTTT
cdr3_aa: CASRSTGFQPEAFF

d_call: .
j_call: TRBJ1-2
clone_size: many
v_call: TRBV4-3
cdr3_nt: TGCGCCAGCAGCCAAGAAGGGGGAGGCCCCTATGGCTACACCTTC
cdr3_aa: CASSQEGGGPYGYTF

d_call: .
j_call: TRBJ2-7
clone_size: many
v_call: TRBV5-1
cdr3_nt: TGCGCCAGCAGCCTGACGCGGGGGCCTAAGGAGCAGTACTTC
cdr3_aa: CASSLTRGPKEQYF

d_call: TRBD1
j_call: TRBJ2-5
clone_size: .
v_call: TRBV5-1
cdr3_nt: TGCGCCAGCAGCTTGGTCATTATACAGGGGATCGGAGAGACCCAGTACTTC
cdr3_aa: CASSLVIIQGIGETQYF

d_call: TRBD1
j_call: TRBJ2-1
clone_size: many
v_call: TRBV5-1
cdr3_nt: TGCGCCAGCAGCTTGGGACAGGGGGCCGGGGGTGAGCAGTTCTTC
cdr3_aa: CASSLGQGAGGEQFF

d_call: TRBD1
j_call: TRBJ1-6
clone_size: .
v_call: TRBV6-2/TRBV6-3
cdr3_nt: TGTGCCAGCAGCCGCGACAGGGGAGGCACCTATAATTCACCCCTCCACTTT
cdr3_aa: CASSRDRGGTYNSPLHF

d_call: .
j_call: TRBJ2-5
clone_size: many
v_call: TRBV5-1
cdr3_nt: TGCGCCAGCAGCTCGAACAGGGAGGGGGAGACCCAGTACTTC
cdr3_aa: CASSSNREGETQYF

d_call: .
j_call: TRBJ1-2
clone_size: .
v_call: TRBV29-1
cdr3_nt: TGCAGCGTTCGAGCTAACTATGGCTACACCTTC
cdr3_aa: CSVRANYGYTF

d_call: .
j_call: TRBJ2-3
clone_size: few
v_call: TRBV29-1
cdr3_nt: TGCAGCGTTGACAGGGCCACAGATACGCAGTATTTT
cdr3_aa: CSVDRATDTQYF

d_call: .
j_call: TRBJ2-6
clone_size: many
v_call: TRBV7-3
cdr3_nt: TGTGCCAGCAGCTTATCGGGCGGCGTCCTGACTTTC
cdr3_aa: CASSLSGGVLTF

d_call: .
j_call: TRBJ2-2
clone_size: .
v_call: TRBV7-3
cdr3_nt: TGTGCCAGCAGCTCCGACTGGACCGGGGAGCTGTTTTTT
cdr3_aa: CASSSDWTGELFF

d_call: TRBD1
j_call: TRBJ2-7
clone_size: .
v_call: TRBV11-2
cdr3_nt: TGTGCCAGCAGCCCAACGACAGGGGACGAGCAGTACTTC
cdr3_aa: CASSPTTGDEQYF

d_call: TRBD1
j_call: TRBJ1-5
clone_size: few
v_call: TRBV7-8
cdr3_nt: TGTGCCAGCAGCTTAGCGATGGGGACAGGGATCATAGGAAGCAATCAGCCCCAGCATTTT
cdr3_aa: CASSLAMGTGIIGSNQPQHF

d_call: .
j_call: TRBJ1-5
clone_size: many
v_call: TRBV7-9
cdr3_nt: TGTGCCAGCAGCATAACCGGGACACGCGAGTCGGATCCCCAGCATTTT
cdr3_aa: CASSITGTRESDPQHF

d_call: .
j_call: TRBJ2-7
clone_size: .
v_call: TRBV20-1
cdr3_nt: TGCAGTGCTAGCCAAACCCTCCGGGACGAGCAGTACTTC
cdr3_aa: CSASQTLRDEQYF

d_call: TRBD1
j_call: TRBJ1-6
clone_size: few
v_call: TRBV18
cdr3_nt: TGTGCCAGCTCAGGACGGACAGGGCTTTGGATATGGAATTCACCCCTCCACTTT
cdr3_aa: CASSGRTGLWIWNSPLHF

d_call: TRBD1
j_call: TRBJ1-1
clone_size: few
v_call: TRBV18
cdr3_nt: TGTGCCAGCGCCAAAAACCGGGACAGGGGCCCCACTGAAGCTTTCTTT
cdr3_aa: CASAKNRDRGPTEAFF

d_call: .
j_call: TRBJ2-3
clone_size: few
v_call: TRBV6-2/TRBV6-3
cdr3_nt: TGTGCCAGCAGTCGTTCTCTCGGAAGGGGAGATACGCAGTATTTT
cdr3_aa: CASSRSLGRGDTQYF

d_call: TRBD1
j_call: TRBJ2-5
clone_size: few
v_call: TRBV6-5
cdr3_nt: TGTGCCAGCAGTTACTCTCCTGGACAGGGTGGAGAGACCCAGTACTTC
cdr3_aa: CASSYSPGQGGETQYF

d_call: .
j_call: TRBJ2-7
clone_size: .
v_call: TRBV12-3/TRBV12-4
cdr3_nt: TGTGCCAGCAGTTTGAAGGGAAACGAGCAGTACTTC
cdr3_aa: CASSLKGNEQYF

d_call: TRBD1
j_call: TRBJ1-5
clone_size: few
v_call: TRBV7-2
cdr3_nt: TGTGCCAGCAGCCTAACAGGGGGCAATCAGCCCCAGCATTTT
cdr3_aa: CASSLTGGNQPQHF

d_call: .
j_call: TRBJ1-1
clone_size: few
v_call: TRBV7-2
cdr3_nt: TGTGCCAGCAGCTTAGCCCATCTAGCAACACCTAACCTGATAAAAGCTTTCTTT
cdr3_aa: CASSLAHLATPNLIKAFF

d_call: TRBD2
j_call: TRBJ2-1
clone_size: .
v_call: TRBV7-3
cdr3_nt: TGTGCCAGCAGCTTGAGCGGGGCCTCCTACAATGAGCAGTTCTTC
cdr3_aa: CASSLSGASYNEQFF

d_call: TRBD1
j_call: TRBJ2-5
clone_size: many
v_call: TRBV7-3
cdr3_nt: TGTGCCAGCAGCCCGCCGGACAGGCAAGAGACCCAGTACTTC
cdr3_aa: CASSPPDRQETQYF

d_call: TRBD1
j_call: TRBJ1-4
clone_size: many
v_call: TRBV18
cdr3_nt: TGTGCCAGCTCACCATCGGTTTTACAGGGGGGTGAAAAACTGTTTTTT
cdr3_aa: CASSPSVLQGGEKLFF

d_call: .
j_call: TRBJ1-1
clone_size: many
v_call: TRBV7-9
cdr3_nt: TGTGCCAGCAGCTACGAGTTCGGGGGAAGGGCTGAAGCTTTCTTT
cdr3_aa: CASSYEFGGRAEAFF

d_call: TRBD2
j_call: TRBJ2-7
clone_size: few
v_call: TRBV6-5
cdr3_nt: TGTGCCAGCAGTTACTCGAAGGGACTAGCGGGGGCAACCTACGAGCAGTACTTC
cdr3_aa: CASSYSKGLAGATYEQYF

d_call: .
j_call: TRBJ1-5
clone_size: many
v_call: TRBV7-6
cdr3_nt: TGTGCCAGCAGCTTAGAGGCGGGATATCAGCCCCAGCATTTT
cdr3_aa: CASSLEAGYQPQHF

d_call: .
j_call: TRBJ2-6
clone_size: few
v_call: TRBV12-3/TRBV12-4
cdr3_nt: TGTGCCAGCAGTTTTTTCCTGGGAGACTCAAACTCTGGGGCCAACGTCCTGACTTTC
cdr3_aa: CASSFFLGDSNSGANVLTF

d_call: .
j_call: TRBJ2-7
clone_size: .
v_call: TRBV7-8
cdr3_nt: TGTGCCAGCAGCTTAGCCCAGGGCATCGCCTACGAGCAGTACTTC
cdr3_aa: CASSLAQGIAYEQYF

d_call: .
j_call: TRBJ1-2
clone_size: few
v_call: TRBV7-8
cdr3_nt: TGTGCCAGCAGCCCTTCCAGCCACACCATTAACTATGGCTACACCTTC
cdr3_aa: CASSPSSHTINYGYTF

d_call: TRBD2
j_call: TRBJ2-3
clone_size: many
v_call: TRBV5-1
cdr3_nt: TGCGCCAGCAGCCCGGGAGGTCCAGATACGCAGTATTTT
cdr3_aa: CASSPGGPDTQYF

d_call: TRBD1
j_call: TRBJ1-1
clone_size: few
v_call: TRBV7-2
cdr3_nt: TGTGCCAGCAGCTCCCCCCGAATACCGGGACAGGGTCAAACTGAAGCTTTCTTT
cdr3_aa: CASSSPRIPGQGQTEAFF

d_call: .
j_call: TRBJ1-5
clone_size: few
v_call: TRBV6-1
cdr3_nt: TGTGCCAGCAGTGAAGGTCTTGGACAGATCAATCAGCCCCAGCATTTT
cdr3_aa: CASSEGLGQINQPQHF

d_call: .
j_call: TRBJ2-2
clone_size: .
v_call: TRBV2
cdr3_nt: TGTGCCAGCAGTGACCAGGATAGGGGCACCGGGGAGCTGTTTTTT
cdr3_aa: CASSDQDRGTGELFF

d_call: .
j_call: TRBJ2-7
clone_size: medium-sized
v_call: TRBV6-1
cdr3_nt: TGTGCCAGCAGGGAAGGGGCCCGGCAGTACTTC
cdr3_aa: CASREGARQYF

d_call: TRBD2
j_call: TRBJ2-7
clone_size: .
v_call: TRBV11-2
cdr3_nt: TGTGCCAGCAGCCGATCGGGGGGCTCCTACGAGCAGTACTTC
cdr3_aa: CASSRSGGSYEQYF

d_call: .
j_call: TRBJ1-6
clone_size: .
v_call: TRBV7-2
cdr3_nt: TGTGCCAGCAGCCCGACTGGGACATCGAATTCAAATTCACCCCTCCACTTT
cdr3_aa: CASSPTGTSNSNSPLHF

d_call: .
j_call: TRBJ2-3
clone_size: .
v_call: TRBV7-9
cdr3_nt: TGTGCCAGCAGGACCGGGACGGGAACAGATACGCAGTATTTT
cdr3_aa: CASRTGTGTDTQYF

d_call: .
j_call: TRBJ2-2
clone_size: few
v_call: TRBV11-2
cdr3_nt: TGTGCCAGCAGGGAACCCGGCGGGAACACCGGGGAGCTGTTTTTT
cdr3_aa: CASREPGGNTGELFF

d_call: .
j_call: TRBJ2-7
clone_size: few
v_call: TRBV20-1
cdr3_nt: TGCAGTGCTAGAGATGCTGGCGGGGTCAGCTCCTACGAGCAGTACTTC
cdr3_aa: CSARDAGGVSSYEQYF

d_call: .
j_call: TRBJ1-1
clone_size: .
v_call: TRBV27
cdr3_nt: TGTGCCAGCAGTTTTAGGGAGGGCCACACTGAAGCTTTCTTT
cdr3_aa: CASSFREGHTEAFF

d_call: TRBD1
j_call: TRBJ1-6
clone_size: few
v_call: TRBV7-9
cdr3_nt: TGTGCCAGCAGCCAAGGACAGGTGAAGTCACCCCTCCACTTT
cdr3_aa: CASSQGQVKSPLHF